Listed below are T cell receptor beta chains from one sample, sequenced in a study of early T cells in non-severe SARS-CoV-2 infection. MiXCR, applied by TCRdb to the 5' RACE reads, yields one record per CDR3 protein. This sample has 60,000 to 70,000 distinct CDR3 sequences, with roughly 10% found just once. Material for sequencing was whole blood. Receptor source: an adult who was a healthcare worker with PCR-confirmed SARS-CoV-2 infection or an uninfected control (not recorded which). CDR3s include the opening cysteine and the closing phenylalanine or tryptophan. A D gene is named only where the DNA matches it firmly. A clone size is listed for some rows: how often the clone was seen (once, few, many), or a class if it is expanded.

TRBJ2-7,few,NA,TRBV7-6,CASSFAWSGDEQYF,TGTGCCAGCAGCTTCGCGTGGTCCGGGGACGAGCAGTACTTC
TRBJ2-2,NA,TRBD1,TRBV20-1,CSARGYRGATGELFF,TGCAGTGCTAGAGGCTACAGGGGGGCCACCGGGGAGCTGTTTTTT
TRBJ2-7,many,TRBD2,TRBV20-1,CSVYERERYEQYF,TGCAGTGTTTACGAGCGGGAGCGCTACGAGCAGTACTTC
TRBJ1-1,few,NA,TRBV7-2,CASSLPRQSGGTEAFF,TGTGCCAGCAGCTTACCCCGACAGTCGGGGGGCACTGAAGCTTTCTTT
TRBJ2-3,few,TRBD2,TRBV30,CAWNKGLATDTQYF,TGTGCCTGGAATAAGGGACTAGCGACAGATACGCAGTATTTT
TRBJ2-5,many,NA,TRBV2,CASGRYQETQYF,TGTGCCAGCGGGAGGTATCAAGAGACCCAGTACTTC
TRBJ2-7,few,NA,TRBV19,CASSIIYGTNYEQYF,TGTGCCAGTAGTATCATCTACGGGACAAACTACGAGCAGTACTTC
TRBJ2-2,few,NA,TRBV5-1,CASSLDQTRRTGELFF,TGCGCCAGCAGCTTGGATCAAACTAGACGCACCGGGGAGCTGTTTTTT
TRBJ2-5,many,TRBD2,TRBV29-1,CSVESSGREETQYF,TGCAGCGTTGAATCTAGCGGGAGGGAAGAGACCCAGTACTTC
TRBJ2-3,NA,TRBD1,TRBV11-2,CASSYTGDGTDTQYF,TGTGCCAGCAGCTACACAGGGGACGGGACAGATACGCAGTATTTT
TRBJ1-1,many,NA,TRBV20-1,CSARDQGRWTEAFF,TGCAGTGCTAGAGATCAGGGAAGATGGACTGAAGCTTTCTTT
TRBJ1-1,NA,NA,TRBV11-2,CASSLNENTEAFF,TGTGCCAGCAGCTTAAACGAGAACACTGAAGCTTTCTTT
TRBJ2-1,many,NA,TRBV19,CASSLFERTMKFF,TGTGCCAGTAGTCTGTTCGAAAGGACTATGAAGTTCTTC
TRBJ1-1,few,NA,TRBV4-1,CASSQMKSGKAFF,TGCGCCAGCAGCCAAATGAAAAGCGGCAAAGCTTTCTTT
TRBJ2-5,few,NA,TRBV9,CASSVAGQETQYF,TGTGCCAGCAGCGTAGCGGGGCAAGAGACCCAGTACTTC
TRBJ1-2,NA,NA,TRBV6-2/TRBV6-3,CASSYRNYGYTF,TGTGCCAGCAGTTATAGGAACTATGGCTACACCTTC
TRBJ1-2,NA,NA,TRBV3-1,CASSPRRGHGYTF,TGTGCCAGCAGTCCCCGTCGGGGGCATGGCTACACCTTC
TRBJ2-3,few,NA,TRBV6-6,CASSYPSGTDTQYF,TGTGCCAGCAGTTACCCTAGCGGCACAGATACGCAGTATTTT
TRBJ2-4,many,TRBD1,TRBV29-1,CSVVGDRDNIQYF,TGCAGCGTTGTGGGGGACAGGGATAACATTCAGTACTTC
TRBJ2-1,few,TRBD2,TRBV7-9,CASSPVASGSDEQFF,TGTGCCAGCAGCCCAGTGGCTAGCGGGAGTGATGAGCAGTTCTTC
TRBJ2-5,few,NA,TRBV29-1,CSVEGRPFQETQYF,TGCAGCGTTGAAGGACGCCCGTTCCAAGAGACCCAGTACTTC
TRBJ2-3,few,NA,TRBV29-1,CSGAVDTQYF,TGCAGCGGGGCCGTAGATACGCAGTATTTT
TRBJ1-6,few,TRBD1,TRBV18,CASSPSTGGYNSPLHF,TGTGCCAGCTCACCCTCGACAGGGGGGTATAATTCACCCCTCCACTTT
TRBJ1-5,NA,NA,TRBV6-5,CASSYSEGMQPQHF,TGTGCCAGCAGTTACTCCGAAGGGATGCAGCCCCAGCATTTT
TRBJ2-7,NA,TRBD1,TRBV11-2,CASSLDRRTGTYEQYF,TGTGCCAGCAGCTTAGATCGGCGGACAGGGACCTACGAGCAGTACTTC
TRBJ1-1,many,TRBD1,TRBV7-9,CASSSPGQRGTEAFF,TGTGCCAGCAGCTCTCCGGGACAGAGGGGCACTGAAGCTTTCTTT
TRBJ2-7,many,TRBD1,TRBV19,CASSRTGGAGYYEQYF,TGTGCCAGTAGTAGAACAGGGGGCGCGGGATACTACGAGCAGTACTTC